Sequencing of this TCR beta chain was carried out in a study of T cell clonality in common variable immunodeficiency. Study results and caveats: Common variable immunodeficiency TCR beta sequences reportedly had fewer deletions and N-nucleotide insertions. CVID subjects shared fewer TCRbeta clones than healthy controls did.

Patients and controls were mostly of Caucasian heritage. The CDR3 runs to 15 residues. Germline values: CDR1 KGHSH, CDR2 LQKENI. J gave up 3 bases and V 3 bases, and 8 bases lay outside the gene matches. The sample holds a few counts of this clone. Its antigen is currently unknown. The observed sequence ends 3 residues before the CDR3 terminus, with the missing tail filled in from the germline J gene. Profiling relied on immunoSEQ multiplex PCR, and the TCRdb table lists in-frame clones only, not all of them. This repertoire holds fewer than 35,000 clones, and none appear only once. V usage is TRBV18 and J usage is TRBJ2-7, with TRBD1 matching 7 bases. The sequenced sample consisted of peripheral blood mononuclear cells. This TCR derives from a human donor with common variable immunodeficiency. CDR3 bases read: TGTGCCAGCTCACCGACACTCTGGGACAGCTACGAG. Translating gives CASSPTLWDSYE. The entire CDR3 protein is CASSPTLWDSYEQYF.